This T cell receptor (beta chain) was retrieved from a study of blood T cell repertoires in COVID-19. The wider study: Sources were T cells, B-cell-depleted T cells, or PBMCs; the material itself was cDNA or gDNA.

Authors' methods: Estimation of nucleated cell counts was performed using reference gene primer amplification. Some clones are missing from TCRdb's copy, which holds only in-frame ones; the method was immunoSEQ multiplex PCR. That table supplies the V and J calls and clone size; D and trimming were determined from the DNA. Counted here are 65,000 to 90,000 clones, approximately 85% occurring once; the ten biggest clones make up under 6%. The TCR comes from a human donor in a cohort sampled during active COVID-19. Sequencing used peripheral blood.

The DNA of the CDR3 is TGTGCCTGGGGACGGGCTTTCTTT. Translation gives CAWGRAFF. The chain recombines TRBV30 with TRBJ1-1; no reliable D call. The CDR3 contains 8 residues. Trimming left V 5 bases short and J 11 bases short, with 6 bases between. Germline V CDR1 and CDR2: GTSNPN, SVGIG (reference sequence).